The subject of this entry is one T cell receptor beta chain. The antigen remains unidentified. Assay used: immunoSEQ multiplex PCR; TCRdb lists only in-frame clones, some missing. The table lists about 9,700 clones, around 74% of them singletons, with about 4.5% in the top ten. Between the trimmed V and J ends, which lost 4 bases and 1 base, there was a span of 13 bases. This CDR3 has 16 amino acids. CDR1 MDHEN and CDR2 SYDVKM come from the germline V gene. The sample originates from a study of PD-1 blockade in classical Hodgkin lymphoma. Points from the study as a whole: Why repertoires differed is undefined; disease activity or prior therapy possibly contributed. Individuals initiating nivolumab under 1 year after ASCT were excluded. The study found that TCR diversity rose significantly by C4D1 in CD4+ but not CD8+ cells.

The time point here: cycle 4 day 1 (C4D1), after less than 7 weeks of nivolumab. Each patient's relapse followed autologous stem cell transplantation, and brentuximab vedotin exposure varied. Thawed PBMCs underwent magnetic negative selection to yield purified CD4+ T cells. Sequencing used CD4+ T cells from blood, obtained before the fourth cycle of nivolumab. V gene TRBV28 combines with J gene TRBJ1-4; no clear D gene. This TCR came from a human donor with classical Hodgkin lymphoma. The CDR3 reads CASSSGFLVTNEKLFF. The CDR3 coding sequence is TGTGCCAGCAGTTCGGGGTTTTTGGTAACTAATGAAAAACTGTTTTTT.